This is a list of T cell receptor beta chains from one sample in a study of response to subunit inactivated influenza vaccine. Each CDR3 protein gets one entry after TCRdb re-called the RT-PCR reads with MiXCR. The repertoire holds over 400,000 distinct CDR3 sequences, with approximately 11% as singletons. Source: PBMCs from blood, taken about 40 days after vaccination. The receptors were sampled from a man aged 50 to 60 who received an inactivated influenza vaccine. CDR3s include the opening cysteine and the closing phenylalanine or tryptophan. D genes are given only for firm matches. Expanded clones are given a class, and other clones once, few, many or no size at all.

d_gene	abundance	v_gene	j_gene	CDR3aa	CDR3nt
-	-	TRBV30	TRBJ1-4	CAWRHSANEKLFF	TGTGCCTGGAGGCATAGCGCTAATGAAAAACTGTTTTTT
TRBD1	-	TRBV29-1	TRBJ2-5	CSVDSGQGRETQYF	TGCAGCGTTGATAGTGGACAGGGTAGGGAGACCCAGTACTTC
-	few	TRBV5-1	TRBJ2-2	CASSLAATRSTGELFF	TGCGCCAGCAGCTTGGCAGCGACAAGGAGCACCGGGGAGCTGTTTTTT
-	-	TRBV12-3/TRBV12-4	TRBJ1-2	CASSSKGYTF	TGTGCCAGCAGTTCCAAGGGCTACACCTTC
-	many	TRBV10-3	TRBJ1-5	CASAVTGDNQPQHF	TGTGCCAGCGCAGTCACCGGAGACAATCAGCCCCAGCATTTT
-	many	TRBV7-2	TRBJ2-7	CASSFSPILSYEQYF	TGTGCCAGCAGCTTTAGTCCTATTCTTTCCTACGAGCAGTACTTC
-	-	TRBV6-2/TRBV6-3	TRBJ2-4	CASSYSIRDYKAKNIQYF	TGTGCCAGCAGTTACTCGATAAGGGATTATAAGGCCAAAAACATTCAGTACTTC
TRBD1	few	TRBV18	TRBJ2-3	CASSPLSPGTGVNTQYF	TGTGCCAGCTCACCACTATCCCCCGGGACAGGCGTGAATACGCAGTATTTT
-	-	TRBV2	TRBJ2-7	CASSEVFGSYEQYF	TGTGCCAGCAGTGAAGTGTTCGGCAGCTACGAGCAGTACTTC
-	-	TRBV15	TRBJ2-6	CATSRRQRNYSGANVLTF	TGTGCCACCAGCAGACGACAGCGCAATTACTCTGGGGCCAACGTCCTGACTTTC
-	-	TRBV20-1	TRBJ2-7	CSARDLAGSGWSYEQYF	TGCAGTGCTAGAGACCTTGCGGGGAGCGGGTGGTCCTACGAGCAGTACTTC
TRBD2	many	TRBV4-2	TRBJ2-7	CASSQDPGLGNEQYF	TGTGCCAGCAGCCAAGATCCCGGACTAGGGAACGAGCAGTACTTC
TRBD2	-	TRBV10-2	TRBJ2-1	CASSETAGLAGENEQFF	TGCGCCAGCAGTGAAACGGCGGGGCTAGCGGGGGAGAATGAGCAGTTCTTC
-	few	TRBV9	TRBJ1-3	CASSGQGTLSGNTIYF	TGTGCCAGCAGCGGGCAGGGGACACTCTCTGGAAACACCATATATTTT
TRBD1	-	TRBV20-1	TRBJ2-7	CSARGPGQASYEQYF	TGCAGTGCTAGAGGGCCGGGACAGGCCTCCTACGAGCAGTACTTC
-	many	TRBV20-1	TRBJ2-7	CSARDRAGDLYEQYF	TGCAGTGCTAGAGATCGGGCAGGAGACTTATACGAGCAGTACTTC
TRBD2	-	TRBV5-5	TRBJ2-1	CASSIGTSDYNEQFF	TGTGCCAGCAGCATCGGGACTAGCGACTACAATGAGCAGTTCTTC
-	-	TRBV18	TRBJ1-2	CASSYETVNYGYTF	TGTGCCAGCTCATACGAGACAGTTAACTATGGCTACACCTTC
-	few	TRBV28	TRBJ2-5	CASSRVETQYF	TGTGCCAGCAGCCGGGTGGAGACCCAGTACTTC
TRBD2	many	TRBV9	TRBJ2-3	CASSRASGGAVDTQYF	TGTGCCAGCAGCCGAGCTAGCGGGGGGGCGGTAGATACGCAGTATTTT
TRBD1	few	TRBV5-1	TRBJ1-1	CASSQHRGPNTEAFF	TGCGCCAGCAGCCAACACAGGGGGCCGAACACTGAAGCTTTCTTT
-	-	TRBV2	TRBJ2-3	CASSERSGRTDTQYF	TGTGCCAGCAGTGAAAGGAGCGGGCGCACAGATACGCAGTATTTT
-	many	TRBV20-1	TRBJ2-2	CSAYRAPNTGELFF	TGCAGTGCCTACCGGGCCCCTAACACCGGGGAGCTGTTTTTT
-	many	TRBV7-2	TRBJ2-7	CASARSTGLSYEQYF	TGTGCCAGCGCTCGGTCAACAGGGTTGTCCTACGAGCAGTACTTC
-	-	TRBV20-1	TRBJ2-3	CSAIPRGLGDPDTQYF	TGCAGTGCTATCCCTCGGGGGCTGGGCGATCCAGATACGCAGTATTTT
TRBD2	few	TRBV20-1	TRBJ2-5	CSAPSSGGETQYF	TGCAGTGCTCCGTCCAGCGGGGGAGAGACCCAGTACTTC
-	-	TRBV11-2	TRBJ2-3	CASSLAFGSTLDPYF	TGTGCCAGCAGCTTAGCATTTGGGTCTACCCTTGATCCGTATTTT
-	-	TRBV6-5	TRBJ2-7	CASSYSGATYEQYF	TGTGCCAGCAGTTACTCCGGGGCCACCTACGAGCAGTACTTC
TRBD1	-	TRBV4-3	TRBJ2-7	CASSPGLGQATYEQYF	TGCGCCAGCAGCCCGGGCCTGGGACAGGCAACCTACGAGCAGTACTTC
-	many	TRBV5-5	TRBJ2-7	CASSFAEIYEQYF	TGTGCCAGCAGCTTCGCAGAAATCTACGAGCAGTACTTC
TRBD1	-	TRBV18	TRBJ2-3	CASSTLQGGDTQYF	TGTGCCAGCTCAACCCTACAGGGGGGAGATACGCAGTATTTT
-	-	TRBV24-1	TRBJ2-1	CATSVVGGVGNGEQFF	TGTGCCACCAGTGTCGTAGGGGGGGTTGGTAACGGTGAGCAGTTCTTC
TRBD1	-	TRBV7-2	TRBJ2-5	CASSSDRTKYF	TGTGCCAGCAGCTCGGACAGGACAAAGTACTTC
TRBD1	-	TRBV15	TRBJ2-2	CATSRQGDAGELFF	TGTGCCACCAGCCGCCAGGGGGACGCCGGGGAGCTGTTTTTT
-	few	TRBV10-3	TRBJ2-5	CAISASGATQYF	TGTGCCATCAGTGCCTCAGGGGCGACCCAGTACTTC
TRBD1	many	TRBV20-1	TRBJ2-7	CSAKYYRGTYEQYF	TGCAGTGCTAAATATTACAGGGGAACCTACGAGCAGTACTTC
-	-	TRBV10-3	TRBJ1-5	CAISESLGVGQPQHF	TGTGCCATCAGTGAGTCGTTAGGGGTGGGTCAGCCCCAGCATTTT
TRBD2	-	TRBV4-3	TRBJ2-6	CASSQDRLIAGGSGANVLTF	TGCGCCAGCAGCCAAGATCGATTAATAGCGGGGGGCTCTGGGGCCAACGTCCTGACTTTC
-	many	TRBV20-1	TRBJ2-3	CSAKDHTYTDTQYF	TGCAGTGCTAAGGACCACACCTACACAGATACGCAGTATTTT
-	-	TRBV7-2	TRBJ2-1	CASSPHDEQFF	TGTGCCAGCAGCCCCCACGATGAGCAGTTCTTC
-	-	TRBV7-8	TRBJ2-5	CASSLGSVQETQYF	TGTGCCAGCAGCTTAGGCTCCGTCCAAGAGACCCAGTACTTC
-	-	TRBV20-1	TRBJ1-4	CSARDRGTGGYVGKLFF	TGCAGTGCTAGAGATCGGGGGACTGGGGGGTACGTTGGAAAACTGTTTTTT
-	few	TRBV6-5	TRBJ2-1	CASSSTSPLYNEQFF	TGTGCCAGCAGTTCAACTAGCCCCCTTTACAATGAGCAGTTCTTC
TRBD2	-	TRBV12-3/TRBV12-4	TRBJ2-3	CASVPAGFTDTQYF	TGTGCCAGCGTGCCAGCGGGGTTCACAGATACGCAGTATTTT
-	many	TRBV5-1	TRBJ2-2	CASSLGAGHGTGELFF	TGCGCCAGCAGCTTGGGTGCGGGACATGGCACCGGGGAGCTGTTTTTT
TRBD2	-	TRBV4-1	TRBJ2-1	CASRERTLAGISSYNEQFF	TGCGCCAGCAGAGAGAGAACACTAGCGGGGATTAGCTCCTACAATGAGCAGTTCTTC
TRBD2	few	TRBV19	TRBJ2-1	CASSITAGDYNEQFF	TGTGCCAGTAGTATAACGGCGGGAGACTACAATGAGCAGTTCTTC
-	many	TRBV12-3/TRBV12-4	TRBJ2-7	CASSLAEYEQYF	TGTGCCAGCAGTTTAGCTGAATACGAGCAGTACTTC
-	many	TRBV20-1	TRBJ2-3	CSATSLTDTQYF	TGCAGTGCCACTAGCTTGACAGATACGCAGTATTTT
-	many	TRBV7-9	TRBJ1-2	CASSLAGGVRYTF	TGTGCCAGCAGCTTAGCGGGGGGGGTCCGCTACACCTTC
-	few	TRBV12-3/TRBV12-4	TRBJ2-2	CASSELDPGQNTGELFF	TGTGCCAGCAGCGAACTAGACCCGGGACAAAACACCGGGGAGCTGTTTTTT
TRBD2	few	TRBV7-9	TRBJ2-1	CASSPGGGILYNEQFF	TGTGCCAGCAGCCCTGGGGGGGGGATACTCTACAATGAGCAGTTCTTC
-	-	TRBV7-2	TRBJ2-3	CASMLGGTLGGTTQYF	TGTGCCAGCATGCTGGGAGGGACACTGGGAGGGACTACGCAGTATTTT
-	-	TRBV9	TRBJ2-7	CASSPRGAAASDEQYF	TGTGCCAGCAGCCCTAGAGGGGCAGCGGCATCTGACGAGCAGTACTTC
TRBD2	few	TRBV11-2	TRBJ2-1	CASAARRGPGGAYNEQFF	TGTGCCAGCGCGGCGAGAAGGGGACCCGGGGGGGCCTACAATGAGCAGTTCTTC
-	-	TRBV7-3	TRBJ2-1	CASSQGPNNEQFF	TGTGCCAGCAGCCAGGGCCCAAACAATGAGCAGTTCTTC
TRBD2	few	TRBV9	TRBJ2-7	CASSAPASGASYEQYF	TGTGCCAGCAGCGCCCCCGCTAGCGGCGCTTCCTACGAGCAGTACTTC
-	many	TRBV7-9	TRBJ2-7	CASSTEGHEQYF	TGTGCCAGCAGCACGGAAGGCCACGAGCAGTACTTC
TRBD2	-	TRBV4-1	TRBJ2-3	CASSPSIPTGLAGGLTYTQYF	TGCGCCAGCAGCCCCTCAATTCCCACGGGACTAGCGGGGGGCCTCACTTATACGCAGTATTTT